The next 12 T cell receptor beta chains were all read from a single sample in a study of T cell repertoires in cytomegalovirus infection. TCRdb reprocessed the reads via MiXCR and lists one record per CDR3 protein. Among 130,000 or so distinct CDR3 sequences listed, 5% to 6.5% were seen once. The sample was PBMCs. All receptors derive from a human donor in good health (CMV status not recorded). Some clones in this sample may be carry-over from other donors' samples.

In this sample, this clonotype turned up many times. The chain couples TRBV20-1 to TRBJ1-2; no clear D gene. V lost 5 bases and J lost 7, with 20 bases in between. CDR3 length: 14 residues. Germline CDR1 and CDR2: DFQATT and SNEGSKA (reference sequence). For the CDR3, the DNA is TGCAGTGCTCCCTCCCTGTGGCGGGGAGGTGGCTACACCTTC. This codes for CSAPSLWRGGGYTF.

This clonotype was detected ten times or more. The rearrangement links TRBV7-2 to TRBJ2-6; maybe TRBD1 (5 bases). Trimming took off 2 bases at V and 1 base at J, with 18 bases between the two ends. The germline gives CDR1 SGHTA, CDR2 FQGNSA. The CDR3 runs 19 residues. CDR3 residues: CASSLRFQGGTSGANVLTF. CDR3 in DNA: TGTGCCAGCAGCTTAAGGTTCCAGGGTGGTACTTCTGGGGCCAACGTCCTGACTTTC.

The chain links TRBV18 to TRBJ2-5; D gene ambiguous. V dropped 3 bases and J dropped 4 bases, with 18 bases sitting between them. Per germline, CDR1 KGHSH and CDR2 LQKENI. CDR3 length: 16 residues. In DNA form, the CDR3 reads TGTGCCAGCTCACCGTCCGACCGGACGTACCCAGAGACCCAGTACTTC. Residues: CASSPSDRTYPETQYF.

This chain connects TRBV29-1 to TRBJ2-7, with D hard to call. This CDR3 contains 14 residues. Germline CDR1 and CDR2: SQVTM and ANQGSEA. V was cut by 7 bases and J by 5 bases, with 21 bases left in between. The CDR3 is CSASSIPFEHEQYF. DNA for the CDR3: TGCAGCGCCTCTTCGATCCCTTTCGAGCACGAGCAGTACTTC.

This clonotype was seen repeatedly, ten times or more. This sequence joins TRBV6-6 and TRBJ2-7; possibly TRBD2 for D (5 bases). The CDR3 has 17 amino acids. The V end lost 0 bases, the J end lost 1 base, and 16 bases lay between the germline ends. From germline, CDR1 is MNHNY and CDR2 SVGAGI (reference sequence). CDR3 DNA sequence: TGTGCCAGCAGTTACTCGAACCAAGTGACTAAATCCTACGAGCAGTACTTC. As protein: CASSYSNQVTKSYEQYF.

In its sample, this clonotype was seen many times. The V call is TRBV6-5, the J call TRBJ2-2, with 10 bases lining up with TRBD1. The junction had 3 bases not matched to a gene; V was cut back by 1 base and J by 4 bases. The germline V gene encodes CDR1 MNHEY and CDR2 SVGAGI. The CDR3 covers 16 residues. CDR3 amino acids: CASSYFGQGGTGELFF. CDR3 in DNA: TGTGCCAGCAGTTACTTCGGACAGGGGGGCACCGGGGAGCTGTTTTTT.

This clonotype has at least ten counts. The chain links TRBV6-1 to TRBJ2-1; TRBD2 might be the D (6 bases). With 3 bases removed from V and 0 bases from J, the gap between germline ends came to 15 bases. CDR3 length: 17 amino acids. Germline CDR1 is MNHNS and CDR2 is SASEGT. CDR3 bases: TGTGCCAGCAGTGAGTCGGGCGGGGCAAGCTCCTACAATGAGCAGTTCTTC. Protein: CASSESGGASSYNEQFF.

This clonotype occurred many times. This rearrangement joins TRBV7-8 to TRBJ2-3; TRBD2 matches 9 bases. The junction had 21 bases not matched to a gene; V was cut back by 3 bases and J by 8 bases. The CDR3 covers 19 residues. Germline V gene sequence: CDR1 SGHVS, CDR2 FQNEAQ. CDR3 DNA sequence: TGTGCCAGCAGCTTGGGTGGTAGCGGGGGAGGGGACATACTCGGTACGCAGTATTTT. As protein: CASSLGGSGGGDILGTQYF.

The sample holds a few counts of this clonotype. The V call is TRBV20-1, the J call TRBJ1-6, with 12 bases aligning to TRBD1. CDR1 DFQATT and CDR2 SNEGSKA come from the germline V gene (reference sequence). The junction had 2 bases not matched to a gene; V was cut back by 3 bases and J by 8 bases. The CDR3 is 14 residues long. For the CDR3, the DNA is TGCAGTGCTAGGGGGGACAGGGGGCATTCACCCCTCCACTTT. Amino acids: CSARGDRGHSPLHF.

This clonotype was seen at least ten times. DNA for the CDR3: TGTGCCAGCAGCCCGACAGACTATGGCTACACCTTC. Translation gives CASSPTDYGYTF. The rearrangement links TRBV7-9 to TRBJ1-2; D perhaps matches TRBD1 (5 bases). CDR3 length equals 12 residues. Germline CDR1 and CDR2: SEHNR and FQNEAQ (reference sequence). V was clipped by 5 bases and J by 3 bases, with 7 bases between them. The full variable domain, in which reference TRBV7-9 and TRBJ1-2 provide the parts outside the CDR3, is DTGVSQNPRHKITKRGQNVTFRCDPISEHNRLYWYRQTLGQGPEFLTYFQNEAQLEKSRLLSDRFSAERPKGSFSTLEIQRTEQGDSAMYLCASSPTDYGYTFGSGTRLTVV.

The sample holds many counts of this clonotype. This chain joins TRBV19 and TRBJ2-7; possibly TRBD1 for D (6 bases). The length of the CDR3 is 15 residues. With 5 bases removed from V and 5 bases from J, the gap between germline ends came to 19 bases. CDR1 and CDR2 from the germline V gene are LNHDA and SQIVND (reference sequence). In DNA, the CDR3 is TGTGCCAGTAGTCCAAAGGGACACCAGGTCCACGAGCAGTACTTC. It yields the protein CASSPKGHQVHEQYF.

This clonotype was seen ten or more times. CDR3 nucleotide sequence: TGTGCCAGCAGCAAAGCGAACACCGGGGAGCTGTTTTTT. It specifies CASSKANTGELFF. The V gene is TRBV7-2, the J gene TRBJ2-2; the D is unclear. CDR1 SGHTA and CDR2 FQGNSA come from the germline V gene. The CDR3 sequence is 13 residues long. The V and J ends lost 5 bases and 0 bases respectively, with 4 bases between them.